Described below is a single TCR beta chain sequence and its context. These data originate in a study of CD8 T cells in Susac syndrome. The V end lost 0 bases, the J end lost 5 bases, and 16 bases lay between the germline ends. Per the germline V gene, CDR1 is LGHNA and CDR2 is YNFKEQ. The CDR3 runs 16 residues. RNA totalling roughly 0.45 to 1 ug underwent reverse transcription with random hexamers. TCRdb recomputed calls from the immunoSEQ multiplex PCR reads with MiXCR, one row per CDR3 protein. The sample carries fewer than 90,000 distinct CDR3 sequences, roughly 92% recorded once. Sequenced material: CD8+ T cells from PBMCs. The gene calls are TRBV4-2 and TRBJ1-1; D perhaps matches TRBD1 (6 bases). The receptor was derived from a human donor with Susac syndrome. The CDR3 loop reads CASSQEPPGAGTEAFF. The DNA for the CDR3 is TGTGCCAGCAGCCAAGAACCCCCGGGGGCCGGGACTGAAGCTTTCTTT.